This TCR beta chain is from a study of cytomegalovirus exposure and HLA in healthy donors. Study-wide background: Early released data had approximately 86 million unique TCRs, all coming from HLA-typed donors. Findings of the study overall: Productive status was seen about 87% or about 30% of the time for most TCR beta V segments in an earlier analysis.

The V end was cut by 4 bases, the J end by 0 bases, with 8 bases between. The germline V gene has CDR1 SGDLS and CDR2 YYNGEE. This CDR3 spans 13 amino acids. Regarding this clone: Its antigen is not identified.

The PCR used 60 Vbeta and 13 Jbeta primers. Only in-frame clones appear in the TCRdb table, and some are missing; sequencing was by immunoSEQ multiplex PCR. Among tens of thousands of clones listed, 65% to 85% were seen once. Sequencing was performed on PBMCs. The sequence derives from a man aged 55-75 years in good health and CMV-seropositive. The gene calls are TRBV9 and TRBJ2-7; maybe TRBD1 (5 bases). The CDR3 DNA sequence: TGTGCCAGCAGCCAGGACAACTCCTACGAGCAGTACTTC. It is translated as CASSQDNSYEQYF.